The T cell receptor beta chain under discussion was sequenced for a study of tumor-infiltrating lymphocytes in oesophageal squamous cell carcinoma. TCRdb itself ran the PCR reads through MiXCR, one entry per CDR3 protein. The data hold about 14,000 distinct CDR3 sequences, with approximately 50% observed a single time. The CDR3 is 12 amino acids. Comments on this clonotype: One end of the junction is discordant with germline, which a read error may explain.

This chain connects TRBV5-3 to TRBJ2-7; no clear D. The J call is doubtful: the DNA matches TRBJ2-5 better. TRBV5-3 falls under the ORF class, with uncertain function. Sequencing input: esophageal tumor tissue. The source of this sequence is a male donor with esophageal squamous cell carcinoma. In DNA form, the CDR3 reads TGTGCCAGCAGCTTCGCCCGTGAGACCCAGTACTTC. It is translated as CASSFARETQYF.